This TCR beta chain was captured in a study of CD8+ T cells in alopecia areata. Of note for this clone: No antigen is known for it.

Extracted from the samples, RNA was reverse transcribed into cDNA to serve as the sequencing template. TCRdb keeps only in-frame clones here, not all; method: immunoSEQ multiplex PCR. This sample has 150,000 to 200,000 clones, with roughly 64% found just once. V dropped 1 base and J dropped 7 bases, with 8 bases sitting between them. CDR1 is MGHDK and CDR2 is SYGVNS in the germline V gene. This CDR3 comprises 13 residues. Treatment given: oral pan-JAK inhibitor, 5-10 mg twice daily. Notes on the study in general: Sequenced scalp T cells also include alphabeta T cells resident in normal skin.

V is TRBV25-1 and J is TRBJ2-1; possibly TRBD1 for D (5 bases). The material was CD8+ T cells sorted from blood, obtained at week 24, from a patient treated with tofacitinib. The receptor comes from a human donor with alopecia areata. CDR3 coding DNA: TGTGCCAGCAGTGAATTTAAGGGGAATGAGCAGTTCTTC. This encodes CASSEFKGNEQFF.